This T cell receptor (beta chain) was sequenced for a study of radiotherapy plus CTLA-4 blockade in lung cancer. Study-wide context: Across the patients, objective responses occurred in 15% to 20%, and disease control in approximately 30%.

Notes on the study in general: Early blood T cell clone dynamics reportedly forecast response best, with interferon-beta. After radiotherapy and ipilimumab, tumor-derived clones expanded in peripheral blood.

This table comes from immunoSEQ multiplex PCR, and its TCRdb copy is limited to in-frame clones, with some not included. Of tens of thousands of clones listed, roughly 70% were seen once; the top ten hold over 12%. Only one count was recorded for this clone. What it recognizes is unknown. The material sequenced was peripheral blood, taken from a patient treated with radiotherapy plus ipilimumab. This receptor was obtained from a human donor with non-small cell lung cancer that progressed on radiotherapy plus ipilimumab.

CDR3 residues: CASSVGVSSYNEQFF. The CDR3, as DNA: TGTGCCAGCAGCGTCGGGGTGAGCTCCTACAATGAGCAGTTCTTC. The chain is built from TRBV7-3 and TRBJ2-1; possible D gene TRBD2, 5 bases. The CDR3 has 15 residues. The V gene lost 5 bases and the J gene lost 0 bases, with 11 bases spanning the gap. Germline V gene lookup returns CDR1 SGHTA and CDR2 FQGTGA.